This T cell receptor (beta chain) derives from a study of cytomegalovirus exposure and HLA in healthy donors. General study points: V- and J-gene trimming in TCR beta was tied to a missense DCLRE1C variant by an analysis performed later. Immune exposure data for these donors was limited to CMV serostatus. Researchers counted roughly 150 TCR beta chains as cytomegalovirus-associated.

As to this clone: The antigen remains unidentified.

The PCR had 60 Vbeta and 13 Jbeta primers. As handled by the study authors: Roughly 11 million shared chains were among the approximately 80 million unique TCR beta chains that a later analysis counted. Produced via immunoSEQ multiplex PCR; TCRdb's table is partial and in-frame only. The V and J calls and clone size were taken over from that table, and D and trimming were inferred from the DNA. The sample lists about 110,000 clones, 76% seen once, with around 8.5% in the top ten. Germline V gives CDR1 SGHTA, CDR2 FQGTGA. The CDR3 loop spans 12 amino acids. V was clipped by 6 bases and J by 5 bases, with 7 bases between them.

The sequenced sample was PBMCs. This receptor was identified in a middle-aged man in good health and CMV-seropositive. J is TRBJ2-2 and V is TRBV7-3; D unresolved. The CDR3 DNA reads as TGTGCCAGCAGTCCCCGGACCGGGGAGCTGTTTTTT. Translated, it gives CASSPRTGELFF.